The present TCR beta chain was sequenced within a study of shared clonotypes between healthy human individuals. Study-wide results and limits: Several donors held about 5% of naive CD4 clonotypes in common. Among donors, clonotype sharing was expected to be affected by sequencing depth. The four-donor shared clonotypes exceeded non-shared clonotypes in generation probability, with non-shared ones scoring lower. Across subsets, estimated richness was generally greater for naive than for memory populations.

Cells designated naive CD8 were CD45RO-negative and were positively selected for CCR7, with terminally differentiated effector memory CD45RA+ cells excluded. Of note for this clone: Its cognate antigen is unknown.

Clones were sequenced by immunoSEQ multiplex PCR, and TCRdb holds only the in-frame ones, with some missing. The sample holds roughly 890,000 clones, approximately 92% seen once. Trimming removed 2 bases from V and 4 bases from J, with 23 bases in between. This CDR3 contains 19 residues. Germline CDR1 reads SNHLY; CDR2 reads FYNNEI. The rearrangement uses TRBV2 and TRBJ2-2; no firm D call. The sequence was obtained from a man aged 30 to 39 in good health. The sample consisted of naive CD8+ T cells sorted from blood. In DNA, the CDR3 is TGTGCCAGCAGTGAATTTTTAGTGGCAGTCCTGGATGGCACCGGGGAGCTGTTTTTT. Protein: CASSEFLVAVLDGTGELFF.